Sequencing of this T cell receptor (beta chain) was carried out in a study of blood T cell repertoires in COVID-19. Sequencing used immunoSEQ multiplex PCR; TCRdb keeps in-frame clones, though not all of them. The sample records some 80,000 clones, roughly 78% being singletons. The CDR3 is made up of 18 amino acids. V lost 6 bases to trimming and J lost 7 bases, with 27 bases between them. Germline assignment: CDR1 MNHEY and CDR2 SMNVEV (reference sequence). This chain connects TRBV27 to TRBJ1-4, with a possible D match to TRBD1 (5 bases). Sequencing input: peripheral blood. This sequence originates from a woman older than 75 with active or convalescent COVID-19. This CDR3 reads CASRPRVGGANVVEKLFF. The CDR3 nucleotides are TGTGCCAGCAGGCCTCGGGTGGGAGGGGCGAACGTCGTTGAAAAACTGTTTTTT.